The 17 T cell receptor beta chains given below trace back to one sample, sequenced in a study of T cell changes during pregnancy in multiple sclerosis. The table came from immunoSEQ multiplex PCR; TCRdb's copy has only in-frame clones and leaves some out. The data show about 61,000 clones, with 93% seen just once and roughly 2.5% held by the top ten. The sequencing used CD8+ T cells from peripheral blood mononuclear cells, collected in the third trimester of pregnancy. Source of these receptors: a female donor with multiple sclerosis, enrolled in a pregnancy study.

The chain links TRBV11-2 to TRBJ2-1, with a weak D call TRBD1 (6 bases). Germline lookup yields CDR1 SGHAT and CDR2 FQNNGV. The CDR3 has 12 residues. V dropped 4 bases and J dropped 10 bases, with 11 bases sitting between them. The CDR3: CASSSQGGEQFF. In DNA, the CDR3 is TGTGCCAGCAGCTCACAGGGTGGGGAGCAGTTCTTC.

V usage is TRBV27 and J usage is TRBJ2-7, with TRBD2 identical over 8 bases. CDR3 length: 15 residues. V shed 6 bases, J shed 0 bases, and the junction held 7 bases outside the gene matches. Germline CDR1 reads MNHEY; CDR2 reads SMNVEV (reference sequence). The CDR3 sequence is CASRSQREPSYEQYF. The CDR3, as DNA: TGTGCCAGCAGATCCCAGCGGGAGCCCTCCTACGAGCAGTACTTC.

This rearrangement joins TRBV19 to TRBJ2-7; D is unclear. With 6 bases removed from V and 0 bases from J, the gap between germline ends came to 9 bases. The CDR3 spans 13 residues. From germline, CDR1 is LNHDA and CDR2 SQIVND (reference sequence). CDR3 sequence (DNA): TGTGCCAGTAGCTCACAGAACTCCTACGAGCAGTACTTC. It yields the protein CASSSQNSYEQYF.

This chain uses TRBV5-1 with TRBJ2-7; 11 bases fit TRBD1. CDR3 length: 15 residues. The ends lost 4 bases at V and 2 bases at J; junction bases unmatched: 5. Germline assignment: CDR1 SGHRS and CDR2 YFSETQ. The CDR3 protein is CASSHGQGATYEQYF. The CDR3 nucleotides are TGCGCCAGCAGCCATGGACAGGGGGCTACCTACGAGCAGTACTTC.

V usage is TRBV6-6 and J usage is TRBJ1-2; possibly TRBD1 for D (5 bases). The V gene's germline CDR1 is MNHNY and CDR2 SVGAGI (reference sequence). The CDR3 runs to 13 residues. With 0 bases removed from V and 5 bases from J, the gap between germline ends came to 7 bases. CDR3 protein: CASSYSRGYGYTF. CDR3 DNA: TGTGCCAGCAGTTACTCTAGGGGTTATGGCTACACCTTC.

The rearrangement links TRBV15 to TRBJ1-4, with D possibly being TRBD1 (5 bases). Germline loops: CDR1 LNHNV, CDR2 YYDKDF (reference sequence). The CDR3 is 16 residues long. V was shortened by 3 bases and J by 5 bases, with 16 bases between the two germline ends. CDR3 DNA sequence: TGTGCCACCAGCAGCTGGGGACTCACCACCAATGAAAAACTGTTTTTT. Translation gives CATSSWGLTTNEKLFF.

The genes are TRBV4-2 and TRBJ2-1, with D maybe TRBD1 (5 bases). Germline V CDR1 and CDR2: LGHNA, YNFKEQ. The CDR3 extends over 16 amino acids. V dropped 0 bases and J dropped 2 bases, with 11 bases sitting between them. CDR3 sequence reads: CASSQEGRAPYNEQFF. CDR3 bases: TGTGCCAGCAGCCAAGAGGGCAGGGCCCCCTACAATGAGCAGTTCTTC.

The genes are TRBV7-2 and TRBJ2-5; D is perhaps TRBD2 (6 bases). V was cut by 6 bases and J by 4 bases, with 18 bases left in between. Germline V lookup: CDR1 SGHTA, CDR2 FQGNSA. The CDR3 is 15 residues long. The CDR3 sequence: CASSHFGGIVETQYF. The CDR3 DNA is TGTGCCAGCAGTCACTTTGGCGGGATAGTAGAGACCCAGTACTTC.

This chain joins TRBV18 and TRBJ1-3; 8 bases map to TRBD1. The J segment lost 0 bases and the V segment lost 0 bases, leaving 7 bases of the junction unmatched. The CDR3 is made up of 18 amino acids. The germline V gene has CDR1 KGHSH and CDR2 LQKENI. Here the CDR3 reads CASSPPTGEKNSGNTIYF. CDR3 bases: TGTGCCAGCTCACCACCGACAGGGGAGAAGAACTCTGGAAACACCATATATTTT.

CDR3 nucleotide sequence: TGTGCCTGGAGATATAGGGGCAGGGGGCAGAAAAAACTGTTTTTT. Amino acid sequence: CAWRYRGRGQKKLFF. V gene TRBV30 combines with J gene TRBJ1-4; 8 bases are shared with TRBD1. The CDR3 loop spans 15 amino acids. V lost 3 bases, J lost 9 bases, and 12 bases stayed unmatched. Germline V CDR1 and CDR2: GTSNPN, SVGIG (reference sequence).

The CDR3 bases are TGTGCCAGCAGCCGGGCGGGCCGGAGCTCCTACGAGCAGTACTTC. Protein sequence: CASSRAGRSSYEQYF. The chain has TRBV27 and TRBJ2-7, with D maybe TRBD2 (5 bases). V shed 6 bases and J shed 0 bases, with 15 bases lying between them. There are 15 residues in the CDR3. Germline V CDR1 and CDR2: MNHEY, SMNVEV (reference sequence).

This chain joins TRBV7-9 and TRBJ1-2; D remains unclear. Germline lookup yields CDR1 SEHNR and CDR2 FQNEAQ (reference sequence). V was shortened by 0 bases and J by 0 bases, with 11 bases between the two germline ends. CDR3 length: 16 residues. For the CDR3, the DNA is TGTGCCAGCAGCTTAGCGTCAGACTTCGCTAACTATGGCTACACCTTC. Protein: CASSLASDFANYGYTF.

The CDR3 DNA sequence: TGTGCCAGTAGTATAGGTCCGAGCACAGATACGCAGTATTTT. Translated: CASSIGPSTDTQYF. The chain links TRBV19 to TRBJ2-3; D gene uncertain. This CDR3 region has 14 residues. CDR1 LNHDA and CDR2 SQIVND come from the germline V gene (reference sequence). Between the trimmed V and J ends, which lost 1 base and 0 bases, there was a span of 5 bases.

This chain links TRBV5-1 with TRBJ2-2; 7 nucleotides line up with TRBD2. The V gene's germline CDR1 is SGHRS and CDR2 YFSETQ. This CDR3 contains 15 residues. V lost 2 bases and J lost 6; bases outside the gene matches: 7. CDR3 sequence: CASSFGTGGAGELFF. In nucleotides, the CDR3 is TGCGCCAGCAGCTTCGGAACGGGGGGAGCCGGGGAGCTGTTTTTT. Together with reference TRBV5-1 and TRBJ2-2, the CDR3 gives the full variable domain: KAGVTQTPRYLIKTRGQQVTLSCSPISGHRSVSWYQQTPGQGLQFLFEYFSETQRNKGNFPGRFSGRQFSNSRSEMNVSTLELGDSALYLCASSFGTGGAGELFFGEGSRLTVL.

The chain links TRBV15 to TRBJ1-4; unclear D gene. The CDR3 totals 12 residues. The V gene lost 5 bases and the J gene lost 8 bases, with 9 bases spanning the gap. Germline lookup yields CDR1 LNHNV and CDR2 YYDKDF (reference sequence). The DNA for the CDR3 is TGTGCCACCAGCGAATTACGGGAAAAACTGTTTTTT. The encoded protein is CATSELREKLFF.

The chain joins TRBV28 to TRBJ2-2; D gene ambiguous. This CDR3 is built from 12 residues. Germline V gives CDR1 MDHEN, CDR2 SYDVKM. V gave up 3 bases and J gave up 7 bases, with 6 bases separating them. The CDR3 sequence: CASSLYRGELFF. The CDR3 bases are TGTGCCAGCAGTTTGTATCGCGGGGAGCTGTTTTTT. The full variable domain, rest sourced from reference TRBV28 and TRBJ2-2, is DVKVTQSSRYLVKRTGEKVFLECVQDMDHENMFWYRQDPGLGLRLIYFSYDVKMKEKGDIPEGYSVSREKKERFSLILESASTNQTSMYLCASSLYRGELFFGEGSRLTVL.

The CDR3 protein is CASTKGRDFTYEQYF. The DNA of the CDR3 is TGTGCCAGCACGAAGGGGCGGGACTTTACCTACGAGCAGTACTTC. The chain couples TRBV2 to TRBJ2-7, with D tentatively TRBD2 (6 bases). Trimming left V 7 bases short and J 2 bases short, with 18 bases between. Germline loops: CDR1 SNHLY, CDR2 FYNNEI. The CDR3 is 15 amino acids.